A selection of T cell receptor beta chains follows, all from one sample in a study of cytomegalovirus exposure and HLA in healthy donors. TCRdb's copy holds only in-frame clones and misses some; the assay was immunoSEQ multiplex PCR. The table records 99,000 or so clones, just under 80% of them present only once. The sequencing sample was made of PBMCs. Receptors were obtained from a man aged 25-40 years in good health and CMV-seronegative. CDR3s include the opening cysteine and the closing phenylalanine or tryptophan. The D gene is left open where the match is weak. Size tells how often a clone was seen (once, few, many) or the class of an expanded clone, and some rows leave it out.

D	V	size	J	length	CDR3	DNA
TRBD2	TRBV25-1	-	TRBJ2-1	16	CASRYSGGGSYNEQFF	TGTGCCAGCAGGTACTCGGGGGGGGGTTCATACAATGAGCAGTTCTTC
-	TRBV4-3	-	TRBJ1-1	15	CASSRLTGGNTEAFF	TGCGCCAGCAGCCGCCTGACGGGGGGGAACACTGAAGCTTTCTTT
TRBD2	TRBV4-3	-	TRBJ2-3	16	CASSQHSGGAGDTQYF	TGCGCCAGCAGCCAGCACAGCGGGGGGGCCGGAGATACGCAGTATTTT
-	TRBV27	-	TRBJ2-1	15	CASSLNWRSYNEQFF	TGTGCCAGCAGTTTAAATTGGCGGTCATACAATGAGCAGTTCTTC
-	TRBV7-9	-	TRBJ1-4	15	CASSNSGGSGEKLFF	TGTGCCAGCAGCAATAGCGGGGGGTCGGGTGAAAAACTGTTTTTT
TRBD2	TRBV7-9	-	TRBJ2-2	15	CASRLLAGVTGELFF	TGTGCCAGCAGATTACTAGCGGGAGTTACCGGGGAGCTGTTTTTT
TRBD1	TRBV13	-	TRBJ2-6	18	CASSSVTGTGVGANVLTF	TGTGCCAGCAGCTCCGTAACCGGGACAGGGGTTGGGGCCAACGTCCTGACTTTC
-	TRBV11-3	-	TRBJ1-1	14	CASSLSETGTEAFF	TGTGCCAGCAGCTTATCTGAGACGGGCACTGAAGCTTTCTTT
TRBD2	TRBV6-6	few	TRBJ2-3	14	CASSAAGGADTQYF	TGTGCCAGCTCAGCGGCGGGGGGGGCAGATACGCAGTATTTT
-	TRBV10-3	-	TRBJ1-1	15	CAISGLTSWGTEAFF	TGTGCCATCAGTGGGTTAACTAGTTGGGGCACTGAAGCTTTCTTT
-	TRBV7-2	-	TRBJ2-1	12	CASSRSGHEQFF	TGTGCCAGCAGCCGTAGCGGACATGAGCAGTTCTTC
-	TRBV7-8	-	TRBJ2-7	13	CASSLVTGNEQYF	TGTGCCAGCAGCTTAGTAACAGGGAACGAGCAGTACTTC
-	TRBV29-1	once	TRBJ2-1	13	CSVDKTTYNEQFF	TGCAGCGTTGATAAGACTACCTACAATGAGCAGTTCTTC
TRBD1	TRBV29-1	-	TRBJ2-3	14	CSVESDRVPDTQYF	TGCAGCGTTGAGAGCGACAGGGTACCAGATACGCAGTATTTT
-	TRBV9	-	TRBJ1-4	14	CASSRGGLNEKLFF	TGTGCCAGCAGCCGCGGGGGCCTGAATGAAAAACTGTTTTTT
-	TRBV5-6	-	TRBJ1-5	13	CASSLGAGQPQHF	TGTGCCAGCAGCTTGGGGGCTGGACAGCCCCAGCATTTT
-	TRBV10-2	-	TRBJ1-2	15	CASSEWGGSNYGYTF	TGCGCCAGCAGTGAGTGGGGGGGGTCTAACTATGGCTACACCTTC
-	TRBV28	-	TRBJ2-1	14	CASTPGQGIFEQFF	TGTGCCAGCACCCCGGGGCAGGGGATCTTTGAGCAGTTCTTC
TRBD2	TRBV5-1	once	TRBJ2-3	17	CASSLEPSGYSTDTQYF	TGCGCCAGCAGCTTGGAACCTAGCGGATATAGCACAGATACGCAGTATTTT
-	TRBV27	-	TRBJ1-5	15	CASTLRGGGNQPQHF	TGTGCCAGCACCTTACGTGGGGGCGGGAATCAGCCCCAGCATTTT
-	TRBV7-9	-	TRBJ2-3	16	CATKKERTTSTDTQYF	TGTGCCACCAAAAAAGAGAGGACAACTAGCACAGATACGCAGTATTTT
TRBD1	TRBV7-2	-	TRBJ2-7	15	CASSSSGTGGHEQYF	TGTGCCAGCAGCTCCTCCGGGACAGGGGGGCACGAGCAGTACTTC
-	TRBV2	-	TRBJ2-5	14	CASSQGLGQETQYF	TGTGCCAGCAGCCAGGGACTTGGGCAAGAGACCCAGTACTTC
TRBD2	TRBV5-1	-	TRBJ2-7	15	CASSLAYSGSGEQYF	TGCGCCAGCAGCTTGGCCTATAGCGGGAGCGGCGAGCAGTACTTC
TRBD1	TRBV7-9	once	TRBJ2-1	17	CASSFQRTGEPYNEQFF	TGTGCCAGCAGCTTTCAACGGACAGGGGAACCCTACAATGAGCAGTTCTTC
-	TRBV5-1	-	TRBJ2-2	15	CASREGSGDTGELFF	TGCGCCAGCAGGGAGGGATCCGGGGACACCGGGGAGCTGTTTTTT
TRBD2	TRBV29-1	few	TRBJ2-3	15	CSVVLAGGSTDTQYF	TGCAGCGTTGTGCTGGCGGGGGGAAGCACAGATACGCAGTATTTT
TRBD1	TRBV14	-	TRBJ2-7	16	CASSQLLTGAAYEQYF	TGTGCCAGCAGCCAGCTTCTGACAGGGGCCGCCTACGAGCAGTACTTC
-	TRBV30	-	TRBJ2-5	10	CAWSLETQYF	TGTGCCTGGAGCTTGGAGACCCAGTACTTC
-	TRBV28	-	TRBJ1-1	18	CASSLWSAGLGTTTEALF	TGTGCCAGCAGTTTATGGTCAGCGGGTTTGGGGACGACCACTGAAGCTCTCTTT
TRBD1	TRBV27	once	TRBJ2-7	13	CASSRGQGGEQYF	TGTGCCAGCAGTCGCGGACAGGGGGGCGAGCAGTACTTC